This entry is about one TCR beta chain. Its antigen is as yet unknown. The data were obtained in a study of cytomegalovirus exposure and HLA in healthy donors. General study points: While the bulk of TCR sequences proved rare, some public TCRs turned up in many donors. Cytomegalovirus-associated TCR beta chains were listed, numbering 164.

PCR involved 60 Vbeta and 13 Jbeta primers. Sequenced by immunoSEQ multiplex PCR; TCRdb stores in-frame clones only, minus some. The sample lists 200,000 to 250,000 clones, 85% to 90% occurring once. The TCR comes from a woman aged 18-35 years in good health and CMV-seronegative. What was sequenced was PBMCs.

The CDR3 protein is CASSLGGAQYF. The CDR3 DNA follows: TGTGCCAGCAGCTTAGGGGGCGCCCAGTACTTC. The chain has TRBV11-2 and TRBJ2-5; possible D gene TRBD1, 5 bases. The CDR3 has 11 residues. Germline loops: CDR1 SGHAT, CDR2 FQNNGV. Trimming cost V 1 base and J 9 bases, with 6 bases left between them. Full variable domain (missing parts from reference TRBV11-2 and TRBJ2-5): EAGVAQSPRYKIIEKRQSVAFWCNPISGHATLYWYQQILGQGPKLLIQFQNNGVVDDSQLPKDRFSAERLKGVDSTLKIQPAKLEDSAVYLCASSLGGAQYFGPGTRLLVL.